A single sample gave rise to the 9 T cell receptor beta chains below, sequenced in a study of T cell changes during pregnancy in multiple sclerosis (dated by TCRdb to 2018 to 2020). Libraries were prepared through the immunoSEQ multiplex PCR assay. TCRdb took over this immuneACCESS table, retaining in-frame rearrangements with V and J assigned. Such tables are incomplete; in checked studies, under half of the missing clones stem from an unresolved V gene, and the remainder is unexplained. For this sample there are some 50,000 clones; under 95% appear just once. The ten largest clones take up around 2.6% of the sample. Sequenced material: CD8+ T cells from peripheral blood mononuclear cells, taken in the second trimester of pregnancy. These receptors all come from a female donor with multiple sclerosis, enrolled in a pregnancy study.

J is TRBJ2-1 and V is TRBV9, with 9 bases fitting TRBD1. Losses at the gene ends were 0 bases for V and 0 bases for J; bases not matched to a gene: 4. Germline V CDR1 and CDR2: SGDLS, YYNGEE. This CDR3 has 17 residues. In DNA, the CDR3 is TGTGCCAGCAGCGTAGAGGGACAGGGTAGCTCCTACAATGAGCAGTTCTTC. Translation gives CASSVEGQGSSYNEQFF.

This rearrangement joins TRBV9 to TRBJ2-6; TRBD1 matches 8 bases. The CDR3 is 17 amino acids. CDR1 SGDLS and CDR2 YYNGEE come from the germline V gene. Losses at the gene ends were 5 bases for V and 3 bases for J; bases not matched to a gene: 10. CDR3 nucleotides: TGTGCCAGCAGTGGGACAGGTAGGATAGGTGGGGCCAACGTCCTGACTTTC. Protein sequence: CASSGTGRIGGANVLTF.

The chain is built from TRBV18 and TRBJ1-2; TRBD1 matches 7 bases. The CDR3 is 14 residues long. Germline loops: CDR1 KGHSH, CDR2 LQKENI. V lost 5 bases to trimming and J lost 5 bases; unmatched junction nucleotides: 8. CDR3 nucleotides: TGTGCCAGCTCAACAAACTCAGGGGGATATGGCTACACCTTC. Translating it yields CASSTNSGGYGYTF.

J is TRBJ1-5 and V is TRBV19; D gene unclear. The germline CDR1 and CDR2 sequences are LNHDA and SQIVND (reference sequence). The germline V and J ends were trimmed by 5 bases and 3 bases, with 20 bases remaining between them. This CDR3 is 17 amino acids long. CDR3 amino acids: CASSPARRIASNQPQHF. CDR3 sequence (DNA): TGTGCCAGTAGTCCCGCCCGCAGAATTGCCTCCAATCAGCCCCAGCATTTT.

The rearrangement joins TRBV9 to TRBJ2-5; 9 nucleotides line up with TRBD2. This CDR3 comprises 12 residues. CDR1 and CDR2 from the germline V gene are SGDLS and YYNGEE. Unmatched junction bases numbered 2, after V lost 2 bases and J lost 9 bases. The DNA of the CDR3 is TGTGCCAGCAGCGTTAGCGGGGGTTCCCAGTACTTC. Translating it yields CASSVSGGSQYF.

The V gene is TRBV14, the J gene TRBJ2-2, with TRBD2 matching 13 bases. CDR3 length: 16 residues. J gave up 5 bases and V 4 bases, and 4 bases lay outside the gene matches. Germline assignment: CDR1 SGHDN and CDR2 FVKESK. The CDR3 is CASSLPGLAGTGELFF. CDR3 coding DNA: TGTGCCAGCAGCCTCCCGGGACTAGCGGGGACCGGGGAGCTGTTTTTT.

This chain links TRBV4-3 with TRBJ2-3; TRBD2 aligns across 9 bases. Germline CDR1 is LGHNA and CDR2 is YSLEER. The CDR3 consists of 17 residues. The J segment lost 2 bases and the V segment lost 0 bases, leaving 6 bases of the junction unmatched. The CDR3 loop is CASSQDLSGGPTDTQYF. For the CDR3, the DNA is TGCGCCAGCAGCCAAGATCTTAGCGGGGGCCCCACAGATACGCAGTATTTT.

The J gene is TRBJ2-4, the V gene TRBV29-1; maybe TRBD2 (6 bases). Germline-derived CDR1 and CDR2 are SQVTM and ANQGSEA. V lost 6 bases to trimming and J lost 6 bases, with 21 bases between them. The CDR3 length is 15 residues. The CDR3 DNA is TGCAGCGTCTCCGGTATGGAGGGTCGCGGAAACATTCAGTACTTC. Encoded protein: CSVSGMEGRGNIQYF.

The rearrangement links TRBV5-4 to TRBJ2-7; D unresolved. The germline V gene has CDR1 SGHNT and CDR2 YYREEE (reference sequence). The CDR3 totals 13 residues. Trimming removed 4 bases at V and 1 base at J, with 9 bases between. CDR3 nucleotides: TGTGCCAGCAGCCTCGACAATTCCTACGAGCAGTACTTC. Encoded protein: CASSLDNSYEQYF.